This TCR beta chain was captured by sequencing in a study of blood T cell repertoires in COVID-19. Looking at the study overall: Samples representing acute and convalescent COVID-19 were sourced from the United States, Italy and Spain. Sample material is recorded as cDNA or gDNA derived from T cells, B-cell-depleted T cells, or PBMCs.

V dropped 2 bases and J dropped 4 bases, with 9 bases sitting between them. The CDR3 totals 12 residues. Germline-derived CDR1 and CDR2 are GTSNPN and SVGIG (reference sequence). Authors' analysis steps: Nucleated cell counts were estimated from reference gene primer amplification. Clones were read by immunoSEQ multiplex PCR, and TCRdb kept only the in-frame ones, dropping some. The V and J calls and clone size come from that table; D and trimming were worked out from the DNA. The table has hundreds of thousands of clones, approximately 90% seen once; the top ten hold 3%. The sequenced sample consisted of peripheral blood. The V call is TRBV30, the J call TRBJ2-7; D perhaps matches TRBD2 (6 bases). This sequence was found in a man between 18 and 35 years old with active or convalescent COVID-19. The CDR3 spells CAWSSGVYEQYF. CDR3 DNA: TGTGCCTGGAGTTCGGGGGTTTACGAGCAGTACTTC.